These 17 T cell receptor beta chains were sequenced from one sample in a study of T cell responses to AZD1222 COVID-19 vaccine. The method was immunoSEQ multiplex PCR; TCRdb's version includes in-frame clones alone and lacks a portion of them. The table shows about 86,000 clones, with approximately 89% occurring only once. The specimen comprised peripheral blood, sampled on day 0 of AZD1222 vaccination. These receptors were taken from an adult in good health.

V usage is TRBV7-2 and J usage is TRBJ2-7; 15 bases align to TRBD2. Germline V CDR1 and CDR2: SGHTA, FQGNSA. There are 18 residues in the CDR3. With V trimmed by 5 bases and J by 6 bases, 14 bases remained unmatched. The CDR3 bases are TGTGCCAGCAGCCTGGGACTAGCGGGGGGCCCCTTACTTTCCGAGCAGTACTTC. Protein sequence: CASSLGLAGGPLLSEQYF.

The gene calls are TRBV7-6 and TRBJ2-3; 10 bases align to TRBD2. Unmatched junction bases numbered 19, after V lost 10 bases and J lost 3 bases. This CDR3 has 18 residues. Looked up from germline, CDR1 is SGHVS and CDR2 is FNYEAQ. CDR3 residues: CATSLAGAGKDVTDTQYF. For the CDR3, the DNA is TGTGCCACCTCGCTAGCGGGAGCGGGAAAGGATGTGACAGATACGCAGTATTTT.

The CDR3 DNA reads TGTGCCAGCAGTCCCGGACAGGAACGCGCGTCACCCCTCCACTTT. This sequence encodes CASSPGQERASPLHF. This sequence joins TRBV27 and TRBJ1-6, with 7 bases lining up with TRBD1. CDR3 size: 15 residues. Germline lookup yields CDR1 MNHEY and CDR2 SMNVEV (reference sequence). The V and J ends lost 5 bases and 10 bases, in that order; junction bases with no gene match: 11.

This rearrangement joins TRBV7-8 to TRBJ1-1; D unclear. Looked up from germline, CDR1 is SGHVS and CDR2 is FQNEAQ. The CDR3 consists of 13 residues. V was shortened by 2 bases and J by 2 bases, with 6 bases between the two germline ends. In nucleotides, the CDR3 is TGTGCCAGCAGCTTAACACCTAACACTGAAGCTTTCTTT. It yields the protein CASSLTPNTEAFF.

This chain links TRBV3-1 (or the pseudogene TRBV3-2) with TRBJ1-1; D may be TRBD1 (6 bases). Looked up from germline, CDR1 is LGHDT and CDR2 is YNNKEL (reference sequence). The V and J ends lost 3 bases and 2 bases respectively, with 16 bases between them. The CDR3 has 16 residues. The CDR3 region has the DNA TGTGCCAGCAGCCAGGTAGGGGGGGCGGACAACACTGAAGCTTTCTTT. Its translation: CASSQVGGADNTEAFF.

V and J are TRBV11-2 and TRBJ2-3, with TRBD2 matching over 12 bases. Looked up from germline, CDR1 is SGHAT and CDR2 is FQNNGV. The CDR3 has 15 amino acids. V shed 2 bases and J 4 bases; nucleotides not matched to a gene: 1. The CDR3: CASSLLAGGADTQYF. The CDR3 region has the DNA TGTGCCAGCAGCTTACTAGCGGGAGGGGCAGATACGCAGTATTTT.

The genes are TRBV6-5 and TRBJ2-5, with D unresolved. V lost 5 bases to trimming and J lost 0 bases, with 7 bases between them. Germline CDR1 is MNHEY and CDR2 is SVGAGI. The CDR3 sequence is 13 residues long. The CDR3 DNA follows: TGTGCCAGCAGTAACGACCACCAAGAGACCCAGTACTTC. Translated: CASSNDHQETQYF.

The CDR3 spells CASSQDPTSTDTQYF. CDR3 nucleotide sequence: TGCGCCAGCAGCCAAGATCCCACCAGCACAGATACGCAGTATTTT. The chain couples TRBV4-3 to TRBJ2-3, with D unclear. This CDR3 has 15 residues. V lost 0 bases, J lost 0 bases, and 7 bases lay in between. Germline CDR1 LGHNA, CDR2 YSLEER.

This chain links TRBV27 with TRBJ2-7, with 7 bases lining up with TRBD1. The CDR3 length is 15 residues. Trimming at V came to 6 bases and at J to 0 bases, leaving 8 bases not matched to a gene. From germline, CDR1 is MNHEY and CDR2 SMNVEV (reference sequence). CDR3 loop: CASRPRQGVSYEQYF. The CDR3 nucleotides are TGTGCCAGCAGACCCAGACAGGGCGTCTCCTACGAGCAGTACTTC.

The chain employs TRBV11-2 and TRBJ2-7; perhaps TRBD1 as D (6 bases). Deletions cut 5 bases from V and 6 bases from J, with 11 bases between. Germline V gene lookup returns CDR1 SGHAT and CDR2 FQNNGV. The CDR3 is made up of 12 amino acids. CDR3 nucleotide sequence: TGTGCCAGCAGCGCCTCAGGGGTCGAGCAGTACTTC. Its translation is CASSASGVEQYF.

The CDR3 loop reads CASSQATGEITGELFF. The CDR3 DNA follows: TGTGCCAGCAGCCAGGCCACAGGGGAAATCACCGGGGAGCTGTTTTTT. V gene TRBV3-1 (or the pseudogene TRBV3-2) combines with J gene TRBJ2-2, with 7 positions matching TRBD1. The V segment lost 3 bases and the J segment 4 bases; nucleotides outside the gene matches: 8. This CDR3 has 16 amino acids. CDR1 and CDR2 (germline): LGHDT, YNNKEL (reference sequence).

This clone was picked up a small number of times. CDR3 bases: TGTGCCAGCAGCTTGGAACGGGGGGGCCCTAGAGATACGCAGTATTTT. It specifies CASSLERGGPRDTQYF. The chain joins TRBV11-2 to TRBJ2-3, with 8 bases aligning to TRBD2. CDR3 size: 16 residues. CDR1 and CDR2 from the germline V gene are SGHAT and FQNNGV. Trimming removed 3 bases from V and 5 bases from J; junction bases left unmatched: 10.

The rearrangement joins TRBV3-1 (or the pseudogene TRBV3-2) to TRBJ1-5; D unresolved. The germline V gene has CDR1 LGHDT and CDR2 YNNKEL (reference sequence). The V and J ends lost 2 bases and 4 bases respectively, with 6 bases between them. The CDR3 totals 13 residues. CDR3 bases: TGTGCCAGCAGCCAATGGGGAAATCAGCCCCAGCATTTT. Amino acids: CASSQWGNQPQHF.

The V call is TRBV4-1, the J call TRBJ1-2; TRBD1 might be the D (6 bases). The V gene lost 0 bases and the J gene lost 4 bases, with 18 bases spanning the gap. Germline V gives CDR1 MGHRA, CDR2 YSYEKL. The CDR3 length is 17 residues. For the CDR3, the DNA is TGCGCCAGCAGCCAAGATCGATCGGGGGGCGTAAGCTATGGCTACACCTTC. It is translated as CASSQDRSGGVSYGYTF.

The J gene is TRBJ2-6, the V gene TRBV18; D perhaps matches TRBD1 (6 bases). The CDR3 runs 16 residues. Per germline, CDR1 KGHSH and CDR2 LQKENI. Trimming shortened V by 2 bases and J by 7 bases, and 15 bases separated the two germline ends. CDR3 loop: CASSPIQGSRANVLTF. As DNA, the CDR3 is TGTGCCAGCTCACCAATTCAGGGGTCTCGAGCCAACGTCCTGACTTTC.

The chain couples TRBV25-1 to TRBJ1-3, with no clear D. This CDR3 contains 12 residues. The germline V gene has CDR1 MGHDK and CDR2 SYGVNS. V was shortened by 11 bases and J by 0 bases, with 8 bases between the two germline ends. The chain's CDR3 is CASSFSGNTIYF. CDR3 coding DNA: TGTGCCTCTAGCTTCTCTGGAAACACCATATATTTT.

This chain joins TRBV7-2 and TRBJ1-1; the D is unclear. The length of the CDR3 is 15 residues. V lost 1 base, J lost 5 bases, and 14 bases lay in between. CDR1 is SGHTA, CDR2 FQGNSA, per germline. This CDR3 reads CASSLEAMLGTEAFF. Written as DNA, the CDR3 is TGTGCCAGCAGCTTAGAAGCGATGCTGGGGACTGAAGCTTTCTTT.